These T cell receptor beta chains were read from a single sample in a study of early T cells in non-severe SARS-CoV-2 infection. TCRdb analysed the 5' RACE reads with MiXCR anew, one entry per CDR3 protein. Here the sample spans about 26,000 distinct CDR3 sequences, approximately 4.4% being singletons. Sequencing input: whole blood. The receptors were gathered from an adult who was a healthcare worker with PCR-confirmed SARS-CoV-2 infection or an uninfected control (not recorded which). CDR3s include the opening cysteine and the closing phenylalanine or tryptophan. A D gene is named only where the DNA matches it firmly. Clone size appears in some rows only: once, few, many, or a class for an expanded clone.

D	size	J	V	CDR3	DNA
-	few	TRBJ2-3	TRBV20-1	CSAAPSRSTDTQYF	TGCAGTGCTGCACCTAGTAGGAGCACAGATACGCAGTATTTT
-	many	TRBJ2-7	TRBV20-1	CSARGDTMREQYF	TGCAGTGCTAGAGGGGACACGATGAGAGAGCAGTACTTC
TRBD1	many	TRBJ1-2	TRBV6-2/TRBV6-3	CASSAGTVNYGYTF	TGTGCCAGCAGCGCCGGGACAGTCAACTATGGCTACACCTTC
-	many	TRBJ2-5	TRBV20-1	CSALLAAETQYF	TGCAGTGCTCTCCTAGCAGCGGAGACCCAGTACTTC
TRBD1	many	TRBJ1-1	TRBV5-1	CASRTGTGSMNTEAFF	TGCGCCAGCAGAACCGGGACAGGGTCCATGAACACTGAAGCTTTCTTT
-	many	TRBJ2-5	TRBV5-1	CASSLEPTTSETQYF	TGCGCCAGCAGCTTGGAGCCGACAACCTCAGAGACCCAGTACTTC
-	-	TRBJ2-7	TRBV13	CASSLASEDYEQYF	TGTGCCAGCAGCTTAGCCAGTGAAGACTACGAGCAGTACTTC
-	-	TRBJ2-7	TRBV10-3	CAISESAGSYEQYF	TGTGCCATCAGTGAGTCCGCAGGGTCCTACGAGCAGTACTTC
-	-	TRBJ2-7	TRBV11-2	CASCSGGSVTGQYF	TGTGCCAGCTGCTCCGGAGGGTCCGTGACGGGGCAGTACTTC
-	many	TRBJ1-1	TRBV6-2/TRBV6-3	CASSYRGVNTEAFF	TGTGCCAGCAGTTACCGGGGAGTGAACACTGAAGCTTTCTTT
-	many	TRBJ2-3	TRBV29-1	CSVNTMRGPETPDTQYF	TGCAGCGTCAATACCATGAGGGGACCCGAAACCCCAGATACGCAGTATTTT
-	many	TRBJ2-1	TRBV12-3/TRBV12-4	CASSTYNEQFF	TGTGCCAGCAGTACATACAATGAGCAGTTCTTC
TRBD2	many	TRBJ2-7	TRBV13	CASSRSGVSYEQYF	TGTGCCAGCAGCCGGAGCGGGGTGAGCTACGAGCAGTACTTC
TRBD2	many	TRBJ2-4	TRBV7-2	CASSLTSGRAHIQYF	TGTGCCAGCAGCCTGACTAGCGGGAGGGCCCACATTCAGTACTTC
-	many	TRBJ1-1	TRBV7-6	CASSNPREGRTEAFF	TGTGCCAGCAGCAACCCGCGGGAAGGGAGGACTGAAGCTTTCTTT
TRBD1	many	TRBJ2-1	TRBV6-1	CASSETGDLYNEQFF	TGTGCCAGCAGTGAGACAGGGGACCTCTACAATGAGCAGTTCTTC
TRBD2	many	TRBJ2-1	TRBV20-1	CSASQTSGSKNEQFF	TGCAGTGCTAGCCAGACTAGCGGGAGTAAGAATGAGCAGTTCTTC
TRBD2	many	TRBJ2-1	TRBV5-6	CASSLHLLLAGINEQFF	TGTGCCAGCAGCTTACACCTTTTACTAGCGGGAATAAATGAGCAGTTCTTC
-	many	TRBJ1-2	TRBV27	CASSSGTRPFLSYGYTF	TGTGCCAGCAGTTCCGGGACAAGGCCTTTCCTAAGCTATGGCTACACCTTC
TRBD2	-	TRBJ2-1	TRBV10-1	CASATTSGGANEQFF	TGCGCCAGCGCGACTACTAGCGGGGGGGCAAATGAGCAGTTCTTC
TRBD1	many	TRBJ1-2	TRBV5-1	CASSRVTGLGYTF	TGCGCCAGCAGTCGGGTGACAGGGCTCGGCTACACCTTC
-	once	TRBJ2-7	TRBV29-1	CSVESPSYEQYF	TGCAGCGTTGAAAGTCCCTCCTACGAGCAGTACTTC
TRBD2	many	TRBJ2-6	TRBV13	CASSPPHRTSGQPGANVLTF	TGTGCCAGCAGCCCACCCCACCGGACTAGCGGCCAACCTGGGGCCAACGTCCTGACTTTC
TRBD2	many	TRBJ2-3	TRBV20-1	CSARGHLLAGGTDTQYF	TGCAGTGCTAGAGGGCACCTACTAGCGGGGGGCACAGATACGCAGTATTTT
TRBD2	many	TRBJ2-2	TRBV7-3	CASSPTSGSTGELFF	TGTGCCAGCAGCCCTACTAGCGGGAGTACCGGGGAGCTGTTTTTT
-	many	TRBJ2-1	TRBV11-2	CASSPDSGSVRSKQFF	TGTGCCAGCAGCCCAGATAGCGGTAGCGTAAGGAGTAAGCAGTTCTTC
-	many	TRBJ2-3	TRBV11-2	CASSSDMDTQYF	TGTGCCAGCAGCTCGGATATGGATACGCAGTATTTT
-	-	TRBJ2-7	TRBV19	CASSEDGVSYEQYF	TGTGCCAGTAGTGAGGACGGGGTCTCCTACGAGCAGTACTTC
TRBD2	-	TRBJ2-5	TRBV5-6	CASSLPGTSGRETQYF	TGTGCCAGCAGCTTGCCCGGGACTAGCGGTCGGGAGACCCAGTACTTC
-	many	TRBJ1-3	TRBV18	CASSPDSSVDTIYF	TGTGCCAGCTCACCGGACTCGAGCGTGGACACCATATATTTT
-	many	TRBJ2-7	TRBV29-1	CSVVAELSYEQYF	TGCAGCGTTGTCGCAGAACTCTCCTACGAGCAGTACTTC
-	many	TRBJ2-7	TRBV20-1	CSANNQYEQYF	TGCAGTGCTAATAACCAGTACGAGCAGTACTTC
-	many	TRBJ1-5	TRBV28	CASSPGGDPKQPQHF	TGTGCCAGCAGTCCCGGGGGGGATCCGAAGCAGCCCCAGCATTTT
TRBD1	-	TRBJ2-2	TRBV19	CASGQGFLGELFF	TGTGCCAGCGGACAGGGGTTCCTCGGGGAGCTGTTTTTT
-	few	TRBJ2-7	TRBV5-6	CASSLDLVSSYEQYF	TGTGCCAGCAGCTTGGATCTTGTAAGCTCCTACGAGCAGTACTTC
-	many	TRBJ1-3	TRBV27	CASSLLGTGTGNTIYF	TGTGCCAGCAGTTTATTGGGCACAGGAACTGGAAACACCATATATTTT
TRBD2	many	TRBJ2-1	TRBV11-3	CASSPGGSYNEQFF	TGTGCCAGCAGCCCGGGAGGATCCTACAATGAGCAGTTCTTC
TRBD2	many	TRBJ2-3	TRBV6-2/TRBV6-3	CASNTVGGSTDTQYF	TGTGCCAGCAATACGGTCGGGGGGAGCACAGATACGCAGTATTTT
-	few	TRBJ2-7	TRBV5-1	CASSLDGAAITYEQYF	TGCGCCAGCAGCCTCGATGGGGCAGCCATAACCTACGAGCAGTACTTC
-	many	TRBJ1-1	TRBV5-1	CASSLRWNTEAFF	TGCGCCAGCAGCTTACGGTGGAACACTGAAGCTTTCTTT
-	many	TRBJ2-7	TRBV5-5	CASSLAWASTYEQYF	TGTGCCAGCAGCTTAGCCTGGGCCAGCACCTACGAGCAGTACTTC
-	many	TRBJ1-4	TRBV6-6	CASMVNEKLFF	TGTGCCAGCATGGTTAATGAAAAACTGTTTTTT
-	-	TRBJ1-5	TRBV12-3/TRBV12-4	CASSFGYGQPQHF	TGTGCCAGCAGTTTTGGGTACGGTCAGCCCCAGCATTTT
-	many	TRBJ1-6	TRBV6-1	CASSEAPGTSGSPLHF	TGTGCCAGCAGTGAAGCCCCCGGGACCAGTGGTTCACCCCTCCACTTT
-	few	TRBJ2-3	TRBV3-1	CASSHRTERDTQYF	TGTGCCAGCAGCCACCGGACAGAGCGAGATACGCAGTATTTT
TRBD1	-	TRBJ2-1	TRBV9	CASSGTGGNEQFF	TGTGCCAGCAGCGGGACAGGGGGCAATGAGCAGTTCTTC
TRBD2	-	TRBJ2-7	TRBV5-6	CASSYRWPAGGETYEQYF	TGTGCCAGCAGCTACCGCTGGCCCGCGGGGGGCGAGACCTACGAGCAGTACTTC
-	few	TRBJ1-1	TRBV14	CASSQEFTEAFF	TGTGCCAGCAGCCAAGAGTTCACTGAAGCTTTCTTT
TRBD1	many	TRBJ1-1	TRBV6-6	CASSEQGAGTEAFF	TGTGCCAGCAGTGAACAGGGGGCTGGCACTGAAGCTTTCTTT
-	few	TRBJ2-4	TRBV6-2/TRBV6-3	CASSYSRWELKNIQYF	TGTGCCAGCAGTTACTCGAGATGGGAATTAAAAAACATTCAGTACTTC
-	many	TRBJ2-7	TRBV11-1	CASSLAVSYEQYF	TGTGCCAGCAGCTTAGCAGTCTCCTACGAGCAGTACTTC
TRBD1	-	TRBJ1-3	TRBV7-9	CASSFRDRKSGNTIYF	TGTGCCAGCAGCTTTCGGGACAGAAAATCTGGAAACACCATATATTTT
TRBD1	-	TRBJ1-4	TRBV30	CAWDLGQRQGEKLFF	TGTGCCTGGGACCTGGGACAACGACAGGGAGAAAAACTGTTTTTT
TRBD2	many	TRBJ2-3	TRBV2	CASSRRVSGADTQYF	TGTGCCAGCAGTAGAAGGGTTAGCGGGGCGGATACGCAGTATTTT